This passage covers 11 T cell receptor beta chains from one sample sequenced in a study of T-cell memory formation after mild COVID-19. One entry per CDR3 protein, called by TCRdb with MiXCR from the 5' RACE reads. The sample holds 450,000 or so distinct CDR3 sequences, more than 20% seen once. Sequencing was done on a sample of PBMCs or a T cell subset sorted from them (not recorded which). All receptors derive from an adult woman who had mild COVID-19 (a few samples of this study predate the infection). Cell type and time point are not known.

In its sample, this clonotype was seen a few times. The V call is TRBV4-3, the J call TRBJ2-7; D possibly corresponds to TRBD2 (5 bases). CDR3 length: 15 residues. The V gene's germline CDR1 is LGHNA and CDR2 YSLEER. V was shortened by 0 bases and J by 3 bases, with 12 bases between the two germline ends. The CDR3 sequence is CASSQDQASFYEQYF. The DNA of the CDR3 is TGCGCCAGCAGCCAAGATCAGGCTAGCTTCTACGAGCAGTACTTC.

The genes are TRBV12-3 or TRBV12-4 and TRBJ1-5; possible D gene TRBD1, 6 bases. The CDR3 covers 14 residues. V was cut by 7 bases and J by 3 bases, with 13 bases left in between. The CDR3 region has the DNA TGTGCCAGCACCCGGACAGCGATCAATCAGCCCCAGCATTTT. Translation gives CASTRTAINQPQHF.

This clonotype was recorded at least ten times. The V call is TRBV7-2, the J call TRBJ2-3; D is undetermined. The V gene's germline CDR1 is SGHTA and CDR2 FQGNSA. The V end was cut by 3 bases, the J end by 4 bases, with 11 bases between. The CDR3 spans 14 residues. CDR3 amino acids: CASSFRFLADTQYF. CDR3 nucleotide sequence: TGTGCCAGCAGCTTTCGATTCCTCGCAGATACGCAGTATTTT.

The CDR3 DNA follows: TGTGCCAGCAGTTACCAGTATCCCGGGGAGCTGTTTTTT. Translation: CASSYQYPGELFF. The V and J genes are TRBV6-6 and TRBJ2-2; D uncertain. CDR1 is MNHNY and CDR2 is SVGAGI in the germline V gene (reference sequence). This CDR3 has 13 amino acids. V lost 2 bases and J 6 bases, leaving 7 bases between the germline ends.

The rearrangement links TRBV20-1 to TRBJ2-5; 15 nucleotides match TRBD2. The CDR3 runs to 14 residues. Germline CDR1 is DFQATT and CDR2 is SNEGSKA (reference sequence). Trimming cost V 6 bases and J 3 bases; bases outside gene matches: 2. CDR3 region: CSARTSGGEETQYF. In nucleotides, the CDR3 is TGCAGTGCACGGACTAGCGGGGGGGAAGAGACCCAGTACTTC.

This clonotype turned up a few times. This chain joins TRBV6-5 and TRBJ2-7; D may correspond to TRBD1 or TRBD2 (7 bases each). The CDR3 covers 15 residues. V lost 7 bases and J 0 bases, leaving 16 bases between the germline ends. Germline V gene data show CDR1 as MNHEY and CDR2 as SVGAGI. The CDR3 DNA reads as TGTGCCAGCAAGCTGGGGGGGACAGCCTCCTACGAGCAGTACTTC. It encodes CASKLGGTASYEQYF.

The chain combines TRBV12-3 or TRBV12-4 with TRBJ2-5; a possible D gene is TRBD2 (5 bases). Trimming took off 6 bases at V and 2 bases at J, with 10 bases between the two ends. This CDR3 is 13 amino acids long. CDR3 in amino acids: CASSHSVQETQYF. CDR3 coding DNA: TGTGCCAGCAGCCATAGCGTTCAAGAGACCCAGTACTTC.

The sample holds a few counts of this clonotype. This chain uses TRBV7-2 with TRBJ2-3, with D perhaps TRBD1 (6 bases). This CDR3 contains 14 residues. V was shortened by 6 bases and J by 1 base, with 11 bases between the two germline ends. CDR1 is SGHTA and CDR2 is FQGNSA in the germline V gene. The CDR3 here is CASRFSGGTDTQYF. The CDR3 bases are TGTGCCAGCAGATTTTCAGGGGGCACAGATACGCAGTATTTT.

The sample holds a few counts of this clonotype. The chain joins TRBV28 to TRBJ2-7; 9 bases align to TRBD1. J was trimmed by 6 bases and V by 2 bases; bases with no gene match: 8. The CDR3 length is 15 residues. Germline V CDR1 and CDR2: MDHEN, SYDVKM. The CDR3 protein is CASSLTWTGEREQYF. The CDR3 DNA reads as TGTGCCAGCAGTTTAACCTGGACAGGGGAGCGCGAGCAGTACTTC. The full variable domain, its missing parts supplied by reference TRBV28 and TRBJ2-7, is DVKVTQSSRYLVKRTGEKVFLECVQDMDHENMFWYRQDPGLGLRLIYFSYDVKMKEKGDIPEGYSVSREKKERFSLILESASTNQTSMYLCASSLTWTGEREQYFGPGTRLTVT.

This clonotype was observed a handful of times. This rearrangement joins TRBV5-5 to TRBJ2-1; D perhaps matches TRBD2 (7 bases). The CDR3 is 17 amino acids. Germline CDR1 and CDR2: SGHKS and YYEKEE (reference sequence). Trimming took off 4 bases at V and 1 base at J, with 18 bases between the two ends. CDR3 sequence: CASSRPRGDISYNEQFF. The CDR3, as DNA: TGTGCCAGCAGCCGACCTCGGGGGGACATTTCCTACAATGAGCAGTTCTTC.

Here the CDR3 DNA reads TGTGCCAGCAGTGACCGCGGGGGGCCTCCCTACAATGAGCAGTTCTTC. This translates into CASSDRGGPPYNEQFF. The chain has TRBV2 and TRBJ2-1, with TRBD2 matching 8 bases. This CDR3 comprises 16 residues. CDR1 SNHLY and CDR2 FYNNEI come from the germline V gene. Losses at the gene ends were 3 bases for V and 2 bases for J; bases not matched to a gene: 6.